These T cell receptor beta chains were read from a single sample in a study of OX40 agonist ivuxolimab in advanced cancers. Sequenced by immunoSEQ multiplex PCR; TCRdb stores in-frame clones only, minus some. The sample lists tens of thousands of clones, 75% to 90% occurring once. The specimen comprised CD4+ or CD8+ T cells sorted from blood, sampled in a trial of the OX40 agonist ivuxolimab. Receptors originate from an adult with an advanced solid tumor such as melanoma, head and neck, liver or kidney cancer. Each CDR3 is given without its conserved first and last residue.

v_call: TRBV6-6
cdr3_aa: ASSWNDRNTEAF

v_call: TRBV7-2
cdr3_aa: ASSLGAGSYEQY

v_call: TRBV19
cdr3_aa: ASSDPYYGYT

v_call: TRBV7-7
cdr3_aa: ASSAGETQY

v_call: TRBV7-2
cdr3_aa: ASSLRGGGAGNNEQF

v_call: TRBV5-6
cdr3_aa: ASGGRSYEQY

v_call: TRBV6-5
cdr3_aa: ASKGTLGEQY

v_call: TRBV7-9
cdr3_aa: ASSPRGTANTGELF

v_call: TRBV2
cdr3_aa: ASSYYTEAF

v_call: TRBV6-6
cdr3_aa: ASSLGQRAYEQY

v_call: TRBV21-1
cdr3_aa: ASSKVNGPGNNEQF

v_call: TRBV5-1
cdr3_aa: ASSLRSAYEQY

v_call: TRBV5-1
cdr3_aa: ASSLGTGMNTEAF

v_call: TRBV7-3
cdr3_aa: ASSNRGLPGELF

v_call: TRBV19
cdr3_aa: ASSIGRTSGNYEQY

v_call: TRBV6-5
cdr3_aa: ASSSREISYEQY

v_call: TRBV28
cdr3_aa: ASSFSLGAGWTYEQY

v_call: TRBV7-8
cdr3_aa: ASSLRFGDAEKLF

v_call: TRBV4-3
cdr3_aa: ASSQEFRPYNEQF

v_call: TRBV7-8
cdr3_aa: ASSLGAANSGNTIY

v_call: TRBV30
cdr3_aa: AWSVLANTGELF

v_call: TRBV11-2
cdr3_aa: ASSPRGGEGEQF

v_call: TRBV19
cdr3_aa: ASSIGDGSLGKNIQY

v_call: TRBV5-1
cdr3_aa: ASSLGQGSNQPQH

v_call: TRBV19
cdr3_aa: ASSSGTAKNIQY

v_call: TRBV19
cdr3_aa: ASSRWTGGFDEQY

v_call: TRBV6-5
cdr3_aa: ASSYKPSTGELF

v_call: TRBV11-2
cdr3_aa: ASSLGGLANEQF

v_call: TRBV6-1
cdr3_aa: ASSRRGVPYEQY

v_call: TRBV5-1
cdr3_aa: ASSLGLVGGGTDTQY

v_call: TRBV11-2
cdr3_aa: ASSLGGTWGATNEKLF

v_call: TRBV5-1
cdr3_aa: ASSLGDRVTDTQY

v_call: TRBV5-4
cdr3_aa: ASSLSGANEQY

v_call: TRBV6-6
cdr3_aa: ASSTLPAGVGYGYT

v_call: TRBV9
cdr3_aa: ASSVVESYTQY

v_call: TRBV30
cdr3_aa: AWSAATGELF

v_call: TRBV5-1
cdr3_aa: ASSMGDRDYNEQF

v_call: TRBV2
cdr3_aa: ASKGDTGLRSF

v_call: TRBV2
cdr3_aa: ASSLVGEREQY

v_call: TRBV11-2
cdr3_aa: ASSAREAPRGEQF

v_call: TRBV28
cdr3_aa: ASSPHQRGRGRGNTIY

v_call: TRBV30
cdr3_aa: AWSVRSARGYT

v_call: TRBV11-2
cdr3_aa: ASSLQGGGFYEQY

v_call: TRBV30
cdr3_aa: AWSVGTSGETQY

v_call: TRBV7-2
cdr3_aa: ASSPGTRGINTEAF

v_call: TRBV14
cdr3_aa: ASSQDMGGSGYT

v_call: TRBV19
cdr3_aa: ASSTGGTYEQY

v_call: TRBV7-9
cdr3_aa: ASSRPGPYGYT